Below, 18 T cell receptor beta chains from the same sample are listed, as sequenced in a study of T cells in Graves' hyperthyroidism and ophthalmopathy. TCR beta CDR3 regions were amplified from RNA. When the TCR CDR3 underwent first-round RT-PCR, the HTBI primer set was used. Using its own MiXCR run on the multiplex PCR reads, TCRdb lists one record per CDR3 protein. Among 330,000 or so distinct CDR3 sequences listed, 15% to 20% were seen once. The specimen sequenced was blood. These receptors came from a man between 50 and 59 years old with Graves' ophthalmopathy.

The V gene is TRBV10-2, the J gene TRBJ2-5; tentatively, D is TRBD2 (6 bases). The CDR3 extends over 16 amino acids. From germline, CDR1 is WSHSY and CDR2 SAAADI. V dropped 3 bases and J dropped 2 bases, with 16 bases sitting between them. The CDR3 DNA sequence: TGCGCCAGCAGTGATCCGAGCGGGTGGGGACAAGAGACCCAGTACTTC. This translates into CASSDPSGWGQETQYF.

This clonotype occurred many times. The rearrangement uses TRBV2 and TRBJ1-5; D is unclear. Germline CDR1 reads SNHLY; CDR2 reads FYNNEI. With 3 bases removed from V and 6 bases from J, the gap between germline ends came to 15 bases. The CDR3 has 15 amino acids. The chain's CDR3 is CASSESGSSAQPQHF. The CDR3 DNA is TGTGCCAGCAGTGAGTCCGGGTCCAGTGCTCAGCCCCAGCATTTT.

Ten or more counts support this clonotype. The rearrangement links TRBV29-1 to TRBJ2-1, with a weak D call TRBD2 (5 bases). The V end was cut by 7 bases, the J end by 7 bases, with 17 bases between. The CDR3 loop spans 13 amino acids. Germline loops: CDR1 SQVTM, CDR2 ANQGSEA. The CDR3 loop reads CSALILGQNEQFF. The DNA for the CDR3 is TGCAGCGCCCTCATACTAGGTCAAAATGAGCAGTTCTTC.

This clonotype was seen ten or more times. This chain links TRBV18 with TRBJ2-4; 11 bases line up with TRBD1. Germline-derived CDR1 and CDR2 are KGHSH and LQKENI. This CDR3 region has 15 residues. V lost 0 bases to trimming and J lost 6 bases; unmatched junction nucleotides: 1. The CDR3 region has the DNA TGTGCCAGCTCACCACCAGGACAGGGGGCAAACATTCAGTACTTC. Its translation is CASSPPGQGANIQYF.

Ten or more counts support this clonotype. The chain combines TRBV12-3 or TRBV12-4 with TRBJ2-7; no firm D call. V was trimmed by 0 bases and J by 2 bases, leaving 11 bases between them. The CDR3 is 15 residues long. CDR3: CASSLASPVTYEQYF. CDR3 in DNA: TGTGCCAGCAGTTTAGCCTCCCCAGTGACCTACGAGCAGTACTTC.

This clonotype has more than one count but fewer than ten. The J gene is TRBJ2-3, the V gene TRBV11-2; 7 positions match TRBD2. Trimming removed 3 bases from V and 3 bases from J; junction bases left unmatched: 6. There are 15 residues in the CDR3. The germline V gene encodes CDR1 SGHAT and CDR2 FQNNGV. The CDR3 loop is CASSLREIRTDTQYF. The CDR3 region has the DNA TGTGCCAGCAGCTTGCGGGAGATACGGACAGATACGCAGTATTTT. Complete variable domain (other parts from reference TRBV11-2 and TRBJ2-3): EAGVAQSPRYKIIEKRQSVAFWCNPISGHATLYWYQQILGQGPKLLIQFQNNGVVDDSQLPKDRFSAERLKGVDSTLKIQPAKLEDSAVYLCASSLREIRTDTQYFGPGTRLTVL.

This clonotype was counted a few times. J is TRBJ2-1 and V is TRBV20-1, with 8 positions matching TRBD2. The junction had 7 bases not matched to a gene; V was cut back by 8 bases and J by 7 bases. This CDR3 has 12 amino acids. Germline values: CDR1 DFQATT, CDR2 SNEGSKA (reference sequence). CDR3 nucleotide sequence: TGCAGTCCCAAGGTAGCGGGAAATGAGCAGTTCTTC. It yields the protein CSPKVAGNEQFF.

In its sample, this clonotype was seen a few times. The chain has TRBV6-1 and TRBJ2-2; D remains ambiguous. V was pared by 5 bases and J by 1 base, with 5 bases between. The CDR3 has 13 amino acids. Germline V lookup: CDR1 MNHNS, CDR2 SASEGT. CDR3 residues: CASSLQNTGELFF. In nucleotides, the CDR3 is TGTGCCAGCAGTTTACAGAACACCGGGGAGCTGTTTTTT.

This clonotype showed up just a few times. In DNA, the CDR3 is TGTGCCAGCAGTAGAGTGGACAGGGTCTGGCCCCAGCATTTT. Translating gives CASSRVDRVWPQHF. This chain joins TRBV27 and TRBJ1-5; 8 nucleotides agree with TRBD1. There are 14 residues in the CDR3. Germline lookup yields CDR1 MNHEY and CDR2 SMNVEV (reference sequence). Losses at the gene ends were 5 bases for V and 9 bases for J; bases not matched to a gene: 9.

The table lists this clonotype with a few counts. J is TRBJ1-1 and V is TRBV24-1, with TRBD1 matching 10 bases. The germline gives CDR1 KGHDR, CDR2 SFDVKD. The ends lost 6 bases at V and 2 bases at J; junction bases unmatched: 8. The CDR3 spans 16 residues. The chain's CDR3 is CATSSATGGDNTEAFF. In DNA form, the CDR3 reads TGTGCCACCAGTTCGGCGACAGGGGGCGATAACACTGAAGCTTTCTTT.

This clonotype was seen ten or more times. V and J are TRBV27 and TRBJ2-7; TRBD1 aligns across 9 bases. This CDR3 comprises 14 residues. V lost 5 bases to trimming and J lost 3 bases; unmatched junction nucleotides: 5. Germline CDR1 is MNHEY and CDR2 is SMNVEV (reference sequence). The CDR3 sequence: CASSPQGANYEQYF. As DNA, the CDR3 is TGTGCCAGCAGTCCACAGGGGGCCAACTACGAGCAGTACTTC.

This clonotype was detected once. An end of the junction differs from the germline gene, which may be a read error. For the CDR3, the DNA is TGTGCCAGCAAAAGGGCACATCAGATGAGCTCCCACGAGCAGTACTTC. Protein: CASKRAHQMSSHEQYF. V is TRBV6-1 and J is TRBJ2-7, with D uncertain. This CDR3 region has 16 residues. Per the germline V gene, CDR1 is MNHNS and CDR2 is SASEGT.

The chain carries TRBV24-1 and TRBJ2-7; TRBD1 is a possible D gene (5 bases). The V end was cut by 7 bases, the J end by 2 bases, with 14 bases between. Germline-derived CDR1 and CDR2 are KGHDR and SFDVKD. CDR3 length: 14 amino acids. CDR3 sequence (DNA): TGTGCCACCAGCACAGGCCAGACAGCCTACGAGCAGTACTTC. This gives the protein CATSTGQTAYEQYF.

Worth noting for this clonotype: The junction departs from the called germline gene at one end, perhaps through a read error. This chain connects TRBV18 to TRBJ1-6; 9 bases agree with TRBD1. The CDR3 is 15 residues long. Looked up from germline, CDR1 is KGHSH and CDR2 is LQKENI. In nucleotides, the CDR3 is TGTGCCAGCTCACCTGGGACAGGGATTAATTCACCCCCCCACTTT. It translates to CASSPGTGINSPPHF.

CDR3 sequence: CASSLRGQVNTGELFF. As DNA, the CDR3 is TGTGCCAGCAGCTTAAGAGGACAGGTGAACACCGGGGAGCTGTTTTTT. The chain carries TRBV7-3 and TRBJ2-2, with TRBD1 matching 7 bases. The germline V gene encodes CDR1 SGHTA and CDR2 FQGTGA. The CDR3 totals 16 residues. With 1 base clipped from V and 1 base from J, the junction kept 3 bases outside the gene matches.

This clonotype has more than one count but fewer than ten. The rearrangement joins TRBV12-3 or TRBV12-4 to TRBJ2-7; a weak D match, TRBD2 (6 bases). Trimming took off 5 bases at V and 0 bases at J, with 20 bases between the two ends. The CDR3 spans 17 residues. CDR3 protein: CASSISVRDFASYEQYF. CDR3 nucleotides: TGTGCCAGCAGTATAAGTGTCCGGGACTTTGCCTCCTACGAGCAGTACTTC.

This clonotype has a count of ten or more. The chain joins TRBV20-1 to TRBJ2-5; perhaps TRBD2 as D (5 bases). The CDR3 is 14 residues long. V was cut by 0 bases and J by 2 bases, with 10 bases left in between. Germline CDR1 DFQATT, CDR2 SNEGSKA (reference sequence). DNA for the CDR3: TGCAGTGCTAGAGATATGACGGGACAAGAGACCCAGTACTTC. Protein product: CSARDMTGQETQYF.

This clonotype was detected a few times. This chain joins TRBV13 and TRBJ2-2; 7 bases agree with TRBD2. This CDR3 is built from 17 residues. Germline V gene lookup returns CDR1 PRHDT and CDR2 FYEKMQ (reference sequence). With 4 bases clipped from V and 0 bases from J, the junction kept 8 bases outside the gene matches. This chain's CDR3 is CASSSLDGRSNTGELFF. DNA of the CDR3: TGTGCCAGCAGCTCCCTGGACGGGAGGTCGAACACCGGGGAGCTGTTTTTT.